This T cell receptor beta chain derives from a study of glioma-infiltrating T cells. J gave up 2 bases and V 6 bases, and 7 bases lay outside the gene matches. Germline loops: CDR1 SNHLY, CDR2 FYNNEI. The CDR3 is 14 amino acids. Using RNA template, CDR3s of TCR alpha and beta were amplified with iRepertoire arm-PCR. One-step reverse transcription and amplification started from about 100-400 ng of tissue mRNA or PBMC total RNA. TCRdb fed the multiplex PCR reads into MiXCR, producing one record per CDR3 protein. The table lists about 21,000 distinct CDR3 sequences, just under 25% of them singletons. Study-level findings and limits: Gliomas, especially low-grade, showed above-expected tissue-blood divergence; non-neoplastic patients showed below.

Worth noting for this clonotype: The antigen is unknown.

This chain uses TRBV2 with TRBJ2-7; 7 bases line up with TRBD1. The specimen was glioma tissue, nonneoplastic brain tissue, or PBMCs (not recorded which). The sequence was obtained from a human donor with low-grade glioma or glioblastoma, undergoing nonglioma brain surgery, or in good health (not recorded which). DNA for the CDR3: TGTGCCAGCAGCCGGACAGGTGCGACCTACGAGCAGTACTTC. The encoded protein is CASSRTGATYEQYF.